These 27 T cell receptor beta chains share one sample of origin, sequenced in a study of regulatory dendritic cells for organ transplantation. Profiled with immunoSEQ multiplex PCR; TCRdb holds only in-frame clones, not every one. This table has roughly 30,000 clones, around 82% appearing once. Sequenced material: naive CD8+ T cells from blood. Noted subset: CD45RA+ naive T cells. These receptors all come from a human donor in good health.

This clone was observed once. The chain's CDR3 is CASSFKRALWGYTF. In DNA form, the CDR3 reads TGTGCCAGCAGTTTCAAGCGGGCGCTTTGGGGCTACACCTTC. The chain recombines TRBV6-5 with TRBJ1-2; D ambiguous. The V and J ends lost 4 bases and 8 bases respectively, with 17 bases between them. Germline-derived CDR1 and CDR2 are MNHEY and SVGAGI. This CDR3 comprises 14 residues.

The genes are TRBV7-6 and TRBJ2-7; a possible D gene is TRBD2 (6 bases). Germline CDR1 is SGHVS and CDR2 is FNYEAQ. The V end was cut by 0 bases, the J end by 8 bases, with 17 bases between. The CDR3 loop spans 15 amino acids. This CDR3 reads CASSLAGGPYEQQYF. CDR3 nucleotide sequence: TGTGCCAGCAGCTTAGCGGGGGGTCCCTACGAGCAGCAGTACTTC.

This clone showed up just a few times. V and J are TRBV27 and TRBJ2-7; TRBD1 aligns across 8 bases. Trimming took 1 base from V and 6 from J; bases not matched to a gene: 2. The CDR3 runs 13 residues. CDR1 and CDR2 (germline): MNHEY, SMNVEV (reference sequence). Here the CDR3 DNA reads TGTGCCAGCAGTTTATTCACAGGGGGCGAGCAGTACTTC. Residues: CASSLFTGGEQYF.

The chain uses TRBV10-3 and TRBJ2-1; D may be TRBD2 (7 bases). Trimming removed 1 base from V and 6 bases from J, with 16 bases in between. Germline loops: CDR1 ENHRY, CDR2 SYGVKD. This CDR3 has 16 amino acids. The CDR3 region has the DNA TGTGCCATCAGTGAGTGGGGCGGGGGCCACACCAATGAGCAGTTCTTC. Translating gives CAISEWGGGHTNEQFF.

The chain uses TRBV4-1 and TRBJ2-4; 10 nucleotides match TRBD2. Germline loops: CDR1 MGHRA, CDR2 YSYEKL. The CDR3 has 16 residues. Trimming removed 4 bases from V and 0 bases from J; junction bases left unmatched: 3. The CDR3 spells CASSPLAGRAKNIQYF. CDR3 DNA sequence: TGCGCCAGCAGCCCACTAGCGGGGCGAGCCAAAAACATTCAGTACTTC.

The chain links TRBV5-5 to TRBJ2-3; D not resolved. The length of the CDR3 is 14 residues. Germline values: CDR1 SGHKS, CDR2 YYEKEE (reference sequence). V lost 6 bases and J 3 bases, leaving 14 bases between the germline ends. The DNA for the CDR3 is TGTGCCAGCACCCTGAAGCTAGGTACAGATACGCAGTATTTT. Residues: CASTLKLGTDTQYF.

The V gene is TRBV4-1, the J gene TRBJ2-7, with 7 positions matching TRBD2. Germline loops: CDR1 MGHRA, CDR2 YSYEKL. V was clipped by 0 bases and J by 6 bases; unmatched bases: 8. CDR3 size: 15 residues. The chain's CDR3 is CASSQDRGRAFEQYF. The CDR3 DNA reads TGCGCCAGCAGCCAAGATCGGGGGAGGGCCTTCGAGCAGTACTTC.

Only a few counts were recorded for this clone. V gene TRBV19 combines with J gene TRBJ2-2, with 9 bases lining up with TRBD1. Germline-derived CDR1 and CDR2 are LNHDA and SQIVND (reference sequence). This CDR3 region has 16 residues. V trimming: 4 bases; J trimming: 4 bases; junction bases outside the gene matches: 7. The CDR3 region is CASSNPDRGSTGELFF. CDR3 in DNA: TGTGCCAGTAGTAACCCGGACAGGGGCAGCACCGGGGAGCTGTTTTTT.

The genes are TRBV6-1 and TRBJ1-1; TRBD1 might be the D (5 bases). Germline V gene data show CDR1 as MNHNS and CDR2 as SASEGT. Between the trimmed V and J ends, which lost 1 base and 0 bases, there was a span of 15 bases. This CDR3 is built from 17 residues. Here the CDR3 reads CASSEVPGGGMNTEAFF. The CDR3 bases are TGTGCCAGCAGTGAAGTACCCGGGGGAGGGATGAACACTGAAGCTTTCTTT.

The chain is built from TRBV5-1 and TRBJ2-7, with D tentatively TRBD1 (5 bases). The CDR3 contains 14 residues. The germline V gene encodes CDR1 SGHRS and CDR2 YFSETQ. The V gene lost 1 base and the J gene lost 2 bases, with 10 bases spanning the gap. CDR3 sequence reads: CASSLKGSAYEQYF. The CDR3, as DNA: TGCGCCAGCAGCTTGAAGGGGTCGGCCTACGAGCAGTACTTC.

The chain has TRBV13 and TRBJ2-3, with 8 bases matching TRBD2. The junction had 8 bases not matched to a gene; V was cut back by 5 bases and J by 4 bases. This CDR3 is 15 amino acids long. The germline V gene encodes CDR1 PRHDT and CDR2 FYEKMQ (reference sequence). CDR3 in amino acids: CASSPLSGGADTQYF. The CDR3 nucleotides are TGTGCCAGCAGCCCCCTCTCGGGAGGGGCAGATACGCAGTATTTT. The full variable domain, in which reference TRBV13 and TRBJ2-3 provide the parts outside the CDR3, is AAGVIQSPRHLIKEKRETATLKCYPIPRHDTVYWYQQGPGQDPQFLISFYEKMQSDKGSIPDRFSAQQFSDYHSELNMSSLELGDSALYFCASSPLSGGADTQYFGPGTRLTVL.

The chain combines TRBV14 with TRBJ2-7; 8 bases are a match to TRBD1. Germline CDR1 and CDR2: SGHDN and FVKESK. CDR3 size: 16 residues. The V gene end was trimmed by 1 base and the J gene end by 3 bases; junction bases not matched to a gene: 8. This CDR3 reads CASSQVHGQGNYEQYF. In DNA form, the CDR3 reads TGTGCCAGCAGCCAAGTTCATGGACAGGGTAACTACGAGCAGTACTTC.

The CDR3: CASSQFRGLQNTGELFF. The CDR3 DNA reads TGTGCCAGCAGCCAATTTAGGGGACTACAGAACACCGGGGAGCTGTTTTTT. V and J are TRBV4-2 and TRBJ2-2, with TRBD2 matching 7 bases. Trimming cost V 2 bases and J 1 base; bases outside gene matches: 7. The CDR3 sequence is 17 residues long. CDR1 and CDR2 from the germline V gene are LGHNA and YNFKEQ.

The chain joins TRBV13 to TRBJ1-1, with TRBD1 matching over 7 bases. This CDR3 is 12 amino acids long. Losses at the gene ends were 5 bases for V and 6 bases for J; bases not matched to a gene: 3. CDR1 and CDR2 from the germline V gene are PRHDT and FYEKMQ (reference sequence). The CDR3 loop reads CASSLTGAEAFF. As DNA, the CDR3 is TGTGCCAGCAGCCTAACAGGGGCTGAAGCTTTCTTT.

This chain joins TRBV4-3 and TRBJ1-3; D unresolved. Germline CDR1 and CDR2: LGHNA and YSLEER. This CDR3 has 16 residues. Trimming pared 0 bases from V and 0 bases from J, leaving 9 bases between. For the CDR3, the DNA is TGCGCCAGCAGCCAAGATCGTAGAGGCTCTGGAAACACCATATATTTT. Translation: CASSQDRRGSGNTIYF.

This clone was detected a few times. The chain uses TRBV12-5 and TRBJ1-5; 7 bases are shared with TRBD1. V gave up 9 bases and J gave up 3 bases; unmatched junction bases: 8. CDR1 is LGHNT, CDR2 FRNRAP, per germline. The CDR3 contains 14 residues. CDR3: CASGDRSSNQPQHF. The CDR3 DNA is TGTGCTAGCGGGGACAGAAGTTCCAATCAGCCCCAGCATTTT.

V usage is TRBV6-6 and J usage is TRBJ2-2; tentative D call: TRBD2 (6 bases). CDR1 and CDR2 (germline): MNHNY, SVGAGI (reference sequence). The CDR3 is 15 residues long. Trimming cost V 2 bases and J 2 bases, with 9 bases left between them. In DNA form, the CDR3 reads TGTGCCAGCAGTTACACGGGAGTAAACACCGGGGAGCTGTTTTTT. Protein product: CASSYTGVNTGELFF.

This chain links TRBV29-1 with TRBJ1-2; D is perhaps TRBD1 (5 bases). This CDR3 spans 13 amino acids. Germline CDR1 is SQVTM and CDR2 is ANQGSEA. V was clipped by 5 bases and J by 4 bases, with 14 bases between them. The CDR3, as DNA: TGCAGCGTTTTCACAGGAGGGGCCTATGGCTACACCTTC. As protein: CSVFTGGAYGYTF. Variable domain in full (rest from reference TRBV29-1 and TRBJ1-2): SAVISQKPSRDICQRGTSLTIQCQVDSQVTMMFWYRQQPGQSLTLIATANQGSEATYESGFVIDKFPISRPNLTFSTLTVSNMSPEDSSIYLCSVFTGGAYGYTFGSGTRLTVV.

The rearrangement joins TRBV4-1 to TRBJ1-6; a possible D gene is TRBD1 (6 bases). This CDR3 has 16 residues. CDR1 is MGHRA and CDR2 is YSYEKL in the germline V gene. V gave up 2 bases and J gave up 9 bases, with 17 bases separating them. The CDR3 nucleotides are TGCGCCAGCAGCCAAAAAATAGACAGGCGGAGTTCACCCCTCCACTTT. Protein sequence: CASSQKIDRRSSPLHF.

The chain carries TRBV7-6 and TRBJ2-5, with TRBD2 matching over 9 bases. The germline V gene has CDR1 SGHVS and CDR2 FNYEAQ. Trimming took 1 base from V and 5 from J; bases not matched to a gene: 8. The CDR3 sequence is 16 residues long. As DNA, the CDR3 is TGTGCCAGCAGCTTAGGTAGTAGCGGGGGAGTCGAGACCCAGTACTTC. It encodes CASSLGSSGGVETQYF. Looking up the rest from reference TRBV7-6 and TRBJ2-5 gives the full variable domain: GAGVSQSPRYKVTKRGQDVALRCDPISGHVSLYWYRQALGQGPEFLTYFNYEAQQDKSGLPNDRFSAERPEGSISTLTIQRTEQRDSAMYRCASSLGSSGGVETQYFGPGTRLLVL.

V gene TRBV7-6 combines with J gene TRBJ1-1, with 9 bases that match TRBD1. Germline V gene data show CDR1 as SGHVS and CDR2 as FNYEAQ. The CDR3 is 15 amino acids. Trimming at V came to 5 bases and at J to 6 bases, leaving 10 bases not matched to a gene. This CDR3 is CASSLLKGQGPEAFF. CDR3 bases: TGTGCCAGCAGCCTACTTAAGGGACAGGGCCCTGAAGCTTTCTTT.

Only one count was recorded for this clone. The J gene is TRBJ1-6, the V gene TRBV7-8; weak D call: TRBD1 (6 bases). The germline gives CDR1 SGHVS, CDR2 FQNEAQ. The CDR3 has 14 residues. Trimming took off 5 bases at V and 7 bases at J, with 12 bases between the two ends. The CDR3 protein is CASSPRDMNSPLHF. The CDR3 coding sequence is TGTGCCAGCAGCCCTCGGGACATGAATTCACCCCTCCACTTT.

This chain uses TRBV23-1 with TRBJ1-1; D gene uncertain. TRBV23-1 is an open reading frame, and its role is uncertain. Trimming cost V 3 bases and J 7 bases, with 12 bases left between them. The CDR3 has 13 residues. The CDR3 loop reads CASSHWETGEAFF. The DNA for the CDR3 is TGCGCCAGCAGTCACTGGGAGACGGGTGAAGCTTTCTTT.

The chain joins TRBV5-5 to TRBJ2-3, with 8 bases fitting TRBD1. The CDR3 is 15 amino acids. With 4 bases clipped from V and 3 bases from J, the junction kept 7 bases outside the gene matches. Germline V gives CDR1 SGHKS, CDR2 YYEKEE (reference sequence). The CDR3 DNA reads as TGTGCCAGCAGCCCAGACAGGGGAGATACAGATACGCAGTATTTT. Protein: CASSPDRGDTDTQYF.

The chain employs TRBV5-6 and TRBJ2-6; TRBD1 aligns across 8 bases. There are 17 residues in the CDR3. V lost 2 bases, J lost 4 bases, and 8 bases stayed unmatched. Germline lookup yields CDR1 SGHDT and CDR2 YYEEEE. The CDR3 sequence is CASSFGQGASGANVLTF. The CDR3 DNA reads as TGTGCCAGCAGCTTCGGGCAGGGGGCGTCAGGGGCCAACGTCCTGACTTTC. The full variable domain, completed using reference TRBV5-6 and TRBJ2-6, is DAGVTQSPTHLIKTRGQQVTLRCSPKSGHDTVSWYQQALGQGPQFIFQYYEEEERQRGNFPDRFSGHQFPNYSSELNVNALLLGDSALYLCASSFGQGASGANVLTFGAGSRLTVL.

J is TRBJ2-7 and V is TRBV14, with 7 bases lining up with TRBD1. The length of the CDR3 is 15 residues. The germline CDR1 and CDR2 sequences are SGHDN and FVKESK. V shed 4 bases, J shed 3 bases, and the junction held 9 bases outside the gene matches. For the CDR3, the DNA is TGTGCCAGCAGCCCACAATACAGGGGTAGCTACGAGCAGTACTTC. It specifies CASSPQYRGSYEQYF. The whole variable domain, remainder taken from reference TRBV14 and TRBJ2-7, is EAGVTQFPSHSVIEKGQTVTLRCDPISGHDNLYWYRRVMGKEIKFLLHFVKESKQDESGMPNNRFLAERTGGTYSTLKVQPAELEDSGVYFCASSPQYRGSYEQYFGPGTRLTVT.

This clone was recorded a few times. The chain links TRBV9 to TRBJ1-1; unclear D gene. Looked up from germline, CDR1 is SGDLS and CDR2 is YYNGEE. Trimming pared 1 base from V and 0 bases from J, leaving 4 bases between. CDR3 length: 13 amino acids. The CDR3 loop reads CASSVILNTEAFF. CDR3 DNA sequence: TGTGCCAGCAGCGTAATCTTGAACACTGAAGCTTTCTTT.